Listed here are 16 T cell receptor beta chains from one sample, sequenced in a study of blood T cell repertoires in COVID-19. Profiling relied on immunoSEQ multiplex PCR, and the TCRdb table lists in-frame clones only, not all of them. There are about 84,000 clones in the sample; over 70% occur only once, and 30% to 45% lies in the top ten. The sequencing sample was made of peripheral blood. These receptors came from an elderly man with active or convalescent COVID-19.

A few counts support this clone. The V gene is TRBV18, the J gene TRBJ1-4; D might be TRBD1 (5 bases). Looked up from germline, CDR1 is KGHSH and CDR2 is LQKENI. The ends were cut back, 5 bases at V and 8 bases at J, with 18 bases in the middle. The CDR3 loop spans 15 amino acids. The CDR3 region has the DNA TGTGCCAGCTCAACTTCCATTCCAGGGTCCGAAAAACTGTTTTTT. This codes for CASSTSIPGSEKLFF.

By share of the sample, this clone is medium-sized (0.01 to 0.1%). The chain links TRBV5-1 to TRBJ1-2; 8 nucleotides match TRBD1. Germline CDR1 SGHRS, CDR2 YFSETQ. The CDR3 sequence is 14 residues long. The ends lost 2 bases at V and 6 bases at J; junction bases unmatched: 6. The CDR3 spells CASSFRTGQDGYTF. CDR3 sequence (DNA): TGCGCCAGCAGCTTCCGGACAGGGCAGGATGGCTACACCTTC.

The J gene is TRBJ1-1, the V gene TRBV25-1, with 9 positions matching TRBD1. The germline V gene has CDR1 MGHDK and CDR2 SYGVNS. This CDR3 spans 14 amino acids. Trimming removed 6 bases from V and 5 bases from J; junction bases left unmatched: 7. The CDR3 sequence is CASRGTGRGTEAFF. In DNA form, the CDR3 reads TGTGCCAGCAGAGGGACAGGGAGGGGGACTGAAGCTTTCTTT.

The chain links TRBV7-3 to TRBJ2-2; TRBD1 agrees at 10 bases. Germline lookup yields CDR1 SGHTA and CDR2 FQGTGA. The CDR3 is 17 amino acids. Trimming removed 2 bases from V and 8 bases from J; junction bases left unmatched: 11. The CDR3 protein is CASSLDGDRGQRGELFF. CDR3 nucleotide sequence: TGTGCCAGCAGCTTAGACGGGGACAGGGGCCAAAGAGGGGAGCTGTTTTTT.

V is TRBV10-3 and J is TRBJ1-3, with unresolved D. In germline, CDR1 is ENHRY, CDR2 SYGVKD. The CDR3 covers 15 residues. Trimming shortened V by 6 bases and J by 3 bases, and 15 bases separated the two germline ends. The CDR3 loop reads CAISPGSSRGNTIYF. The CDR3, as DNA: TGTGCCATCAGCCCGGGATCCTCCCGTGGAAACACCATATATTTT.

V and J are TRBV19 and TRBJ1-5; the D is unclear. Germline V gives CDR1 LNHDA, CDR2 SQIVND (reference sequence). This CDR3 is built from 15 residues. V was trimmed by 3 bases and J by 4 bases, leaving 13 bases between them. CDR3 in amino acids: CASSMGQSGNQPQHF. The DNA for the CDR3 is TGTGCCAGTAGTATGGGCCAGTCTGGTAATCAGCCCCAGCATTTT.

V is TRBV5-4 and J is TRBJ1-6; 8 nucleotides match TRBD1. The trim removed 3 bases at V and 6 bases at J, leaving 5 bases unmatched. Per germline, CDR1 SGHNT and CDR2 YYREEE (reference sequence). The CDR3 extends over 15 amino acids. CDR3 nucleotides: TGTGCCAGCAGCTCGACAGGGGTCCTTAATTCACCCCTCCACTTT. It yields the protein CASSSTGVLNSPLHF.

In the case of this clone: A read error may produce the germline difference seen at one junction end. CDR3 coding DNA: TGTGCCAGCAGTGACTCACAGTTCTATGGCTACACCTTC. Protein sequence: CASSDSQFYGYTF. V and J are TRBV6-5 and TRBJ1-2; no firm D call. The CDR3 has 13 amino acids. Per the germline V gene, CDR1 is MNHEY and CDR2 is SVGAGI.

The chain uses TRBV11-3 and TRBJ1-1, with D perhaps TRBD1 (5 bases). Trimming took off 0 bases at V and 5 bases at J, with 7 bases between the two ends. The germline gives CDR1 SGHNT, CDR2 YENEEA. The CDR3 totals 13 residues. The CDR3 sequence is CASSLEGGTEAFF. The CDR3 DNA sequence: TGTGCCAGCAGCTTAGAGGGGGGGACTGAAGCTTTCTTT.

The chain is built from TRBV10-3 and TRBJ1-1; 10 nucleotides line up with TRBD1. The germline V gene has CDR1 ENHRY and CDR2 SYGVKD. The ends lost 11 bases at V and 3 bases at J; junction bases unmatched: 3. This CDR3 contains 12 residues. The CDR3 nucleotides read TGTGCCTGCGGACAGGGGGACACTGAAGCTTTCTTT. This translates into CACGQGDTEAFF.

The chain recombines TRBV7-2 with TRBJ1-5; TRBD1 matches 7 bases. V lost 4 bases, J lost 7 bases, and 4 bases stayed unmatched. The CDR3 sequence is 13 residues long. CDR1 is SGHTA and CDR2 is FQGNSA in the germline V gene. The CDR3 sequence is CASSSGQFQPQHF. Written as DNA, the CDR3 is TGTGCCAGCAGCTCGGGACAGTTCCAGCCCCAGCATTTT. Full variable domain (missing parts from reference TRBV7-2 and TRBJ1-5): GAGVSQSPSNKVTEKGKDVELRCDPISGHTALYWYRQSLGQGLEFLIYFQGNSAPDKSGLPSDRFSAERTGGSVSTLTIQRTQQEDSAVYLCASSSGQFQPQHFGDGTRLSIL.

The chain combines TRBV2 with TRBJ2-5, with a tentative D call TRBD2 (5 bases). V was pared by 8 bases and J by 0 bases, with 10 bases between. Germline V CDR1 and CDR2: SNHLY, FYNNEI. The CDR3 runs to 13 residues. The CDR3 here is CASVGEYQETQYF. Here the CDR3 DNA reads TGTGCCAGCGTTGGGGAGTACCAAGAGACCCAGTACTTC.

The rearrangement links TRBV27 to TRBJ2-5; weak D call: TRBD1 (7 bases). The CDR3 is 19 residues long. Germline V gene sequence: CDR1 MNHEY, CDR2 SMNVEV (reference sequence). V lost 6 bases and J lost 3, with 29 bases in between. The CDR3 DNA sequence: TGTGCCAGCAGGACCAGGGGGTATAGCATCACGGGGGCCGAAGAGACCCAGTACTTC. It yields the protein CASRTRGYSITGAEETQYF.

For the CDR3, the DNA is TGTGCCAGCAACAAAGGAGGGGTTGGGGAGACCCAGTACTTC. As protein: CASNKGGVGETQYF. The rearrangement joins TRBV9 to TRBJ2-5, with D possibly TRBD2 on 6 matching bases. The CDR3 is 14 amino acids. Germline V gene lookup returns CDR1 SGDLS and CDR2 YYNGEE. Between the trimmed V and J ends, which lost 6 bases and 5 bases, there was a span of 17 bases.

The chain links TRBV18 to TRBJ2-1; 10 bases align to TRBD2. This CDR3 region has 16 residues. J gave up 7 bases and V 0 bases, and 6 bases lay outside the gene matches. Germline V lookup: CDR1 KGHSH, CDR2 LQKENI. CDR3 sequence reads: CASSPPVIAGGNEQFF. CDR3 bases: TGTGCCAGCTCACCACCGGTGATAGCGGGGGGTAATGAGCAGTTCTTC.

This clone was seen a handful of times. V is TRBV15 and J is TRBJ2-6; D call uncertain. This CDR3 region has 15 residues. CDR1 is LNHNV and CDR2 is YYDKDF in the germline V gene (reference sequence). V was shortened by 3 bases and J by 4 bases, with 10 bases between the two germline ends. The CDR3 reads CATSRKLSGANVLTF. The CDR3 coding sequence is TGTGCCACCAGCAGGAAGCTATCCGGGGCCAACGTCCTGACTTTC.